These T cell receptor beta chains were read from a single sample in a study of shared clonotypes between healthy human individuals. Produced via immunoSEQ multiplex PCR; TCRdb's table is partial and in-frame only. The sample has about 1.5 million clones; over 95% are singletons. Input material: naive CD4+ T cells sorted from blood. These receptors were taken from a man aged 25-45 years in good health. Each CDR3 is given with its conserved first and last residue. D genes are given only for firm matches. The size entry is marked missing in some rows and otherwise reads once, few, many or a size class.

J gene: TRBJ2-5; clone size: .; V gene: TRBV18; D gene: .; CDR3 DNA: TGTGCCAGTTCGTCGGGAACACAAGAGACCCAGTACTTC; CDR3 protein: CASSSGTQETQYF
J gene: TRBJ2-1; clone size: .; V gene: TRBV11-3; D gene: .; CDR3 DNA: TGTGCCAGCAGCTTAGATTCTCCTAGCCGGAATGAGCAGTTCTTC; CDR3 protein: CASSLDSPSRNEQFF
J gene: TRBJ2-7; clone size: .; V gene: TRBV13; D gene: .; CDR3 DNA: TGTGCCAGCAGCAGGGGACTGTCCTACGAGCAGTACTTC; CDR3 protein: CASSRGLSYEQYF
J gene: TRBJ2-2; clone size: .; V gene: TRBV6-1; D gene: TRBD2; CDR3 DNA: TGTGCCAGCAGTGGACTAGCGGGACCCGGGGAGCTGTTTTTT; CDR3 protein: CASSGLAGPGELFF
J gene: TRBJ2-5; clone size: .; V gene: TRBV15; D gene: TRBD2; CDR3 DNA: TGTGCCACCAGCAGACAACCGGGACTAGCGGGAGCGAGGGGAGAGACCCAGTACTTC; CDR3 protein: CATSRQPGLAGARGETQYF
J gene: TRBJ2-1; clone size: .; V gene: TRBV7-3; D gene: TRBD2; CDR3 DNA: TGTGCCAGCAGCTTACCTAGCGGGAGCTCCTACAATGAGCAGTTCTTC; CDR3 protein: CASSLPSGSSYNEQFF
J gene: TRBJ2-7; clone size: .; V gene: TRBV27; D gene: TRBD1; CDR3 DNA: TGTGCCAGCAATTCCGCAGGGGGATACGAGCAGTACTTC; CDR3 protein: CASNSAGGYEQYF
J gene: TRBJ1-5; clone size: .; V gene: TRBV18; D gene: .; CDR3 DNA: TGTGCCAGCTCACCATTCGGGCAGGGCGGAAAGACCAATCAGCCCCAGCATTTT; CDR3 protein: CASSPFGQGGKTNQPQHF
J gene: TRBJ1-4; clone size: .; V gene: TRBV4-2; D gene: .; CDR3 DNA: TGTGCCAGCAGCCAAGTATTAGGGTCCGCAACTAATGAAAAACTGTTTTTT; CDR3 protein: CASSQVLGSATNEKLFF
J gene: TRBJ1-4; clone size: .; V gene: TRBV15; D gene: .; CDR3 DNA: TGTGCCACCAGCAGAGAGGGCCCTAGGGTTGAAAAACTGTTTTTT; CDR3 protein: CATSREGPRVEKLFF
J gene: TRBJ1-4; clone size: .; V gene: TRBV5-1; D gene: .; CDR3 DNA: TGCGCCAGCAGCTTGGCAGGGACAAAGCGAGGTCAGGAAAAACTGTTTTTT; CDR3 protein: CASSLAGTKRGQEKLFF
J gene: TRBJ2-7; clone size: .; V gene: TRBV5-1; D gene: .; CDR3 DNA: TGCGCCAGCAGCTTGGAAGGCAGATCTTACTCCTACGAGCAGTACTTC; CDR3 protein: CASSLEGRSYSYEQYF
J gene: TRBJ2-1; clone size: .; V gene: TRBV19; D gene: TRBD2; CDR3 DNA: TGTGCCAGTAGTTCCCGAGGGCGACTAGCGGGAGGAATTGAGCAGTTCTTC; CDR3 protein: CASSSRGRLAGGIEQFF
J gene: TRBJ2-7; clone size: .; V gene: TRBV7-8; D gene: .; CDR3 DNA: TGTGCCAGCAGCTTAGTGGGAGGCCTCTACGAGCAGTACTTC; CDR3 protein: CASSLVGGLYEQYF
J gene: TRBJ2-7; clone size: .; V gene: TRBV7-9; D gene: .; CDR3 DNA: TGTGCCAGCGGAGCCAGGGGCTCCTACGAGCAGTACTTC; CDR3 protein: CASGARGSYEQYF
J gene: TRBJ1-2; clone size: few; V gene: TRBV6-4; D gene: .; CDR3 DNA: TGTGCCAGCAGTGACGCCTATGGCTACACCTTC; CDR3 protein: CASSDAYGYTF
J gene: TRBJ2-2; clone size: .; V gene: TRBV5-1; D gene: .; CDR3 DNA: TGCGCCAGCAGCTTTCTGGACACCGGGGAGCTGTTTTTT; CDR3 protein: CASSFLDTGELFF
J gene: TRBJ1-5; clone size: .; V gene: TRBV9; D gene: .; CDR3 DNA: TGTGCCAGCAGCCCGACCGCCTATAGCAATCAGCCCCAGCATTTT; CDR3 protein: CASSPTAYSNQPQHF
J gene: TRBJ2-1; clone size: .; V gene: TRBV30; D gene: .; CDR3 DNA: TGTGCCTGGAGTGCACGACGCAATGAGCAGTTCTTC; CDR3 protein: CAWSARRNEQFF
J gene: TRBJ2-7; clone size: .; V gene: TRBV7-2; D gene: .; CDR3 DNA: TGTGCCAGCAGCGTATACTACGAGCAGTACTTC; CDR3 protein: CASSVYYEQYF
J gene: TRBJ2-1; clone size: .; V gene: TRBV14; D gene: TRBD2; CDR3 DNA: TGTGCCAGCAGCCCCCTTAGCGGGAGGGCCGTCTATGAGCAGTTCTTC; CDR3 protein: CASSPLSGRAVYEQFF
J gene: TRBJ1-1; clone size: .; V gene: TRBV29-1; D gene: .; CDR3 DNA: TGCAGCGTTTGGGCAATCGGGGCACACGAGAATGAAGCTTTCTTT; CDR3 protein: CSVWAIGAHENEAFF
J gene: TRBJ2-1; clone size: few; V gene: TRBV7-9; D gene: .; CDR3 DNA: TGTGCCAGCAGTATGGCAGCTTACAATGAGCAGTTCTTC; CDR3 protein: CASSMAAYNEQFF
J gene: TRBJ1-5; clone size: .; V gene: TRBV18; D gene: TRBD1; CDR3 DNA: TGTGCCAGCTCACCAATTCGGGGACAGGACAATCAGCCCCAGCATTTT; CDR3 protein: CASSPIRGQDNQPQHF
J gene: TRBJ2-1; clone size: .; V gene: TRBV7-3; D gene: .; CDR3 DNA: TGTGCCAGCAGCTTCCACCCCCCCCGGGACCTCTCCTACAATGAGCAGTTCTTC; CDR3 protein: CASSFHPPRDLSYNEQFF
J gene: TRBJ2-7; clone size: .; V gene: TRBV6-4; D gene: .; CDR3 DNA: TGTGCCAGCAGTAGGGAGGGGGGGCCCTACGAGCAGTACTTC; CDR3 protein: CASSREGGPYEQYF
J gene: TRBJ2-3; clone size: .; V gene: TRBV4-3; D gene: TRBD2; CDR3 DNA: TGCGCCAGCAGCCAAGATTTAGGACTAGCGAGTGGGGATACGCAGTATTTT; CDR3 protein: CASSQDLGLASGDTQYF
J gene: TRBJ2-1; clone size: .; V gene: TRBV5-1; D gene: .; CDR3 DNA: TGCGCCAGCACCGACGGGCCCAGTAGTAATGAGCAGTTCTTC; CDR3 protein: CASTDGPSSNEQFF
J gene: TRBJ2-7; clone size: .; V gene: TRBV7-2; D gene: TRBD1; CDR3 DNA: TGTGCCAGCAGCCCGAGGGGGCGTGTTACCAACGAGCAGTACTTC; CDR3 protein: CASSPRGRVTNEQYF
J gene: TRBJ1-4; clone size: .; V gene: TRBV7-8; D gene: .; CDR3 DNA: TGTGCCAGCAGCTTAGTCCCTGTTACTAATGAAAAACTGTTTTTT; CDR3 protein: CASSLVPVTNEKLFF
J gene: TRBJ2-3; clone size: .; V gene: TRBV11-2; D gene: .; CDR3 DNA: TGTGCCAGCAGCTTAAAGTCAGCAAATACGCAGTATTTT; CDR3 protein: CASSLKSANTQYF
J gene: TRBJ2-3; clone size: .; V gene: TRBV18; D gene: .; CDR3 DNA: TGTGCCAGCTCACCACAGGTCGGTAGCACCGATACGCAGTATTTT; CDR3 protein: CASSPQVGSTDTQYF
J gene: TRBJ2-1; clone size: .; V gene: TRBV11-2; D gene: .; CDR3 DNA: TGTGCCAGCAGCTCCTACCTTCCGGCGGCTAATGAGCAGTTCTTC; CDR3 protein: CASSSYLPAANEQFF
J gene: TRBJ2-5; clone size: .; V gene: TRBV2; D gene: .; CDR3 DNA: TGTGCCAGCAGTATGGGGGGTCCGAGTGAGACCCAGTACTTC; CDR3 protein: CASSMGGPSETQYF